This T cell receptor delta chain was sequenced during a study of gamma-delta chains in newborns, infants, children. Study at large: Innate gammadelta T cells reportedly expand polyclonally right after birth, driven by microbial exposure, per the title.

TCRdb reapplied CATT to the reads. The sample consists of 1,500 to 2,000 delta-chain clones, around 1.1% of them appearing once. This clone was seen more than once but under ten times. This DNA's translation differs at residue 8 from TCRdb's protein, which comes from a much larger clone; a read error is likely, and the protein shown is translated from the DNA. With 2 bases clipped from V and 0 bases from J, the junction kept 10 bases outside the gene matches. The CDR3 sequence is 17 residues long. Germline loops: CDR1 GEAIGNYY, CDR2 EKD. What was sequenced was blood. The V and J genes are TRDV2 and TRDJ1; 8 bases are a match to TRDD3. This sequence was found in a child who was a newborn, infant or young child, either healthy, febrile or measles-vaccinated (not recorded which). CDR3 in amino acids: CACDKLGAPSYTDKLIF. CDR3 sequence (DNA): TGTGCCTGTGACAAACTGGGGGCTCCGTCGTACACCGATAAACTCATCTTT.